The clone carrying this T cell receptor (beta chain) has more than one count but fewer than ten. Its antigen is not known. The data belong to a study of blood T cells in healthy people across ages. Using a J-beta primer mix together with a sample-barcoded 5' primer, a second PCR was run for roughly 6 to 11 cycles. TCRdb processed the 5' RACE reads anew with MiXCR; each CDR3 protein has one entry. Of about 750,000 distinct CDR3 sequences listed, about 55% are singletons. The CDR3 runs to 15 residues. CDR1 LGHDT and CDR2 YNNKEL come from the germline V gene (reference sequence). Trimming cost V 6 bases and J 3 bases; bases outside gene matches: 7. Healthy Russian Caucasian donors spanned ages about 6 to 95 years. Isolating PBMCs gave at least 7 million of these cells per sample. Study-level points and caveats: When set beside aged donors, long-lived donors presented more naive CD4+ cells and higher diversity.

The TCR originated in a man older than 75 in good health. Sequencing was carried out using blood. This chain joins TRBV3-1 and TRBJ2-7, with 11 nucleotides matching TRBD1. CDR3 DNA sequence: TGTGCCAGCAGGTCCCGGGACAGGGGGAACTACGAGCAGTACTTC. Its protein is CASRSRDRGNYEQYF.